This T cell receptor beta chain was sequenced for a study of shared clonotypes between healthy human individuals. Points from the study as a whole: The study found lower generation probabilities in non-shared clonotypes than in those shared by all four donors. The authors expected sequencing depth to affect clonotype sharing among donors. Naive CD4 clonotypes overlapped across a handful of donors at around 4.7%.

With regard to this clone: Its matching antigen is unknown.

This CDR3 region has 15 residues. The V end lost 0 bases, the J end lost 6 bases, and 16 bases lay between the germline ends. Germline assignment: CDR1 SGDLS and CDR2 YYNGEE. The repertoire was sequenced with immunoSEQ multiplex PCR; TCRdb's copy has only in-frame clones and lacks some. The sample lists 1 million to 1.3 million clones; 75% to 85% were seen once. The rearrangement uses TRBV9 and TRBJ2-7, with no clear D. This clonotype originated in a man between 18 and 35 years old in good health. Some clones in this sample may be carry-over from other donors' samples. Source material: memory CD4+ T cells from PBMCs. Subset specified: CD45RA-negative fraction. The chain's CDR3 is CASSVGRPGLGEQYF. DNA for the CDR3: TGTGCCAGCAGCGTAGGTCGCCCCGGCCTGGGCGAGCAGTACTTC. Looking up the rest from reference TRBV9 and TRBJ2-7 gives the full variable domain: DSGVTQTPKHLITATGQRVTLRCSPRSGDLSVYWYQQSLDQGLQFLIQYYNGEERAKGNILERFSAQQFPDLHSELNLSSLELGDSALYFCASSVGRPGLGEQYFGPGTRLTVT.